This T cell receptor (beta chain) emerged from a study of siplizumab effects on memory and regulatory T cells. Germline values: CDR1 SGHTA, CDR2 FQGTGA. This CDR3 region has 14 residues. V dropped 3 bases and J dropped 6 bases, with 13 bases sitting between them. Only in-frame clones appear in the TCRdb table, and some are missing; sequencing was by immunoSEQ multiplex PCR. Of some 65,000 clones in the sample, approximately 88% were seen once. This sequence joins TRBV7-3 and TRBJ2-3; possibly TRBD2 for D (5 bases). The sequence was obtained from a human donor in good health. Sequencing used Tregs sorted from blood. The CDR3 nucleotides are TGTGCCAGCAGCTTTGGACCGAGAGGGGATACGCAGTATTTT. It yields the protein CASSFGPRGDTQYF.